One sample yielded the 14 T cell receptor beta chains listed below, sequenced in a study of cytomegalovirus exposure and HLA in healthy donors. This table comes from immunoSEQ multiplex PCR, and its TCRdb copy is limited to in-frame clones, with some not included. In the table there are 150,000 to 200,000 clones, roughly 84% of which are singletons. The material sequenced was PBMCs. These receptors all come from a man between 25 and 39 years old in good health and CMV-seropositive.

This clone was found a few times. The gene calls are TRBV6-4 and TRBJ1-5; 8 bases align to TRBD1. Germline V gene lookup returns CDR1 MRHNA and CDR2 SNTAGT. V lost 3 bases, J lost 3 bases, and 1 base stayed unmatched. The CDR3 has 14 amino acids. The CDR3 region has the DNA TGTGCCAGCAGTGAGGGACAGGACAATCAGCCCCAGCATTTT. Translated: CASSEGQDNQPQHF.

The chain combines TRBV29-1 with TRBJ2-1, with 13 bases aligning to TRBD2. Per germline, CDR1 SQVTM and CDR2 ANQGSEA. This CDR3 is built from 18 residues. J lost 2 bases, V lost 1 base, and 8 bases had no gene match. CDR3 protein: CSVEGHEGLAGTYNEQFF. CDR3 DNA sequence: TGCAGCGTTGAAGGCCACGAGGGACTAGCGGGAACCTACAATGAGCAGTTCTTC.

J is TRBJ2-1 and V is TRBV29-1; no clear D gene. The ends were cut back, 4 bases at V and 5 bases at J, with 6 bases in the middle. Germline lookup yields CDR1 SQVTM and CDR2 ANQGSEA. This CDR3 is 11 amino acids long. In DNA, the CDR3 is TGCAGCGTTGGCAGGCACAATGAGCAGTTCTTC. Residues: CSVGRHNEQFF.

V and J are TRBV6-1 and TRBJ1-2; D is possibly TRBD1 (6 bases). The germline V gene encodes CDR1 MNHNS and CDR2 SASEGT. CDR3 length: 13 amino acids. V dropped 8 bases and J dropped 0 bases, with 10 bases sitting between them. CDR3 amino acids: CASEKGANYGYTF. The DNA of the CDR3 is TGTGCCAGCGAAAAGGGGGCTAACTATGGCTACACCTTC.

The genes are TRBV30 and TRBJ1-3; the D gene is possibly TRBD1 (6 bases). V was shortened by 0 bases and J by 0 bases, with 12 bases between the two germline ends. Looked up from germline, CDR1 is GTSNPN and CDR2 is SVGIG (reference sequence). The CDR3 contains 16 residues. CDR3 protein: CAWSVEGELSGNTIYF. The CDR3 bases are TGTGCCTGGAGTGTAGAGGGGGAGCTCTCTGGAAACACCATATATTTT.

The rearrangement links TRBV5-4 to TRBJ1-1; 8 bases align to TRBD1. The CDR3 has 15 amino acids. Per germline, CDR1 SGHNT and CDR2 YYREEE (reference sequence). V lost 1 base and J lost 1; bases outside the gene matches: 3. CDR3 sequence: CASSLQGAGNTEAFF. CDR3 coding DNA: TGTGCCAGCAGCTTGCAGGGGGCAGGGAACACTGAAGCTTTCTTT.

The chain recombines TRBV6-5 with TRBJ1-1; TRBD1 matches at 7 bases. The V segment lost 7 bases and the J segment 4 bases; nucleotides outside the gene matches: 9. The CDR3 runs to 14 residues. Germline V gives CDR1 MNHEY, CDR2 SVGAGI. The CDR3 region is CASTIDRVGTEAFF. The CDR3 nucleotides are TGTGCCAGCACCATTGACAGGGTTGGCACTGAAGCTTTCTTT.

This clone occurred a few times. The rearrangement uses TRBV9 and TRBJ2-7, with D possibly TRBD1 on 5 matching bases. Germline V gene lookup returns CDR1 SGDLS and CDR2 YYNGEE. The CDR3 has 17 residues. V was cut by 0 bases and J by 5 bases, with 21 bases left in between. The CDR3 sequence: CASSVAAEQAVGDEQYF. Written as DNA, the CDR3 is TGTGCCAGCAGCGTAGCGGCGGAGCAGGCAGTAGGGGACGAGCAGTACTTC.

This chain uses TRBV2 with TRBJ2-1, with 9 bases that match TRBD1. There are 15 residues in the CDR3. V trimming: 2 bases; J trimming: 7 bases; junction bases outside the gene matches: 6. Germline CDR1 is SNHLY and CDR2 is FYNNEI. The chain's CDR3 is CASSELGQGVNEQFF. The CDR3 DNA follows: TGTGCCAGCAGTGAATTGGGACAGGGTGTTAATGAGCAGTTCTTC.

CDR3 residues: CASSQGVGYTF. The CDR3 DNA reads as TGTGCCAGCAGCCAGGGCGTAGGCTACACCTTC. The rearrangement links TRBV6-5 to TRBJ1-2; D might be TRBD1 (5 bases). Germline V gene sequence: CDR1 MNHEY, CDR2 SVGAGI. CDR3 length: 11 residues. V was shortened by 6 bases and J by 8 bases, with 10 bases between the two germline ends.

This sequence joins TRBV29-1 and TRBJ2-7; possible D gene TRBD1, 6 bases. This CDR3 has 12 residues. Trimming stripped 4 bases from V and 2 bases from J, with 9 bases between. Per germline, CDR1 SQVTM and CDR2 ANQGSEA. CDR3 in amino acids: CSVVRDTYEQYF. Written as DNA, the CDR3 is TGCAGCGTTGTAAGGGACACCTACGAGCAGTACTTC.

The chain couples TRBV28 to TRBJ2-7; maybe TRBD2 (7 bases). Trimming cost V 3 bases and J 2 bases, with 11 bases left between them. The CDR3 runs to 14 residues. Germline values: CDR1 MDHEN, CDR2 SYDVKM. This CDR3 reads CASSLGGPPYEQYF. DNA of the CDR3: TGTGCCAGCAGTTTGGGGGGGCCCCCCTACGAGCAGTACTTC.

V and J are TRBV27 and TRBJ1-5; 8 bases align to TRBD1. Germline V CDR1 and CDR2: MNHEY, SMNVEV (reference sequence). The CDR3 contains 16 residues. V trimming: 4 bases; J trimming: 7 bases; junction bases outside the gene matches: 12. The CDR3 nucleotides read TGTGCCAGCAGTTCCCGGGGGACAGGAAGGAACCAGCCCCAGCATTTT. Protein sequence: CASSSRGTGRNQPQHF.

V and J are TRBV5-4 and TRBJ2-7; tentatively, D is TRBD1 (7 bases). The CDR3 totals 15 residues. Trimming took off 3 bases at V and 1 base at J, with 14 bases between the two ends. CDR1 and CDR2 from the germline V gene are SGHNT and YYREEE (reference sequence). The CDR3, as DNA: TGTGCCAGCAGCTGGGGGCGGGACAGTTCCTACGAGCAGTACTTC. Protein sequence: CASSWGRDSSYEQYF.